The rows below give T cell receptor beta chains drawn from one sample of a study of response to subunit inactivated influenza vaccine. TCRdb called the RT-PCR reads again in MiXCR, with one record for every CDR3 protein. The sample carries roughly 790,000 distinct CDR3 sequences, over 20% recorded once. The material sequenced was PBMCs from blood, taken roughly 5 days after vaccination. These receptors all come from a man over 45 who received an inactivated influenza vaccine. The CDR3 runs from the conserved cysteine through the conserved F or W. Each record gives: CDR3 length, J gene, V gene, CDR3 protein.

14 | TRBJ1-2 | TRBV4-2 | CASSQGQGTYGYTF
15 | TRBJ1-6 | TRBV7-2 | CASSYTPVYNSPLHF
19 | TRBJ2-1 | TRBV11-1 | CASSFVTSGRARAYNEQFF
13 | TRBJ1-1 | TRBV10-3 | CAIRGTGNTEAFF
18 | TRBJ2-3 | TRBV20-1 | CSARDDQSTAPFRDTQYF
15 | TRBJ2-5 | TRBV20-1 | CSAREGTRIQETQYF
15 | TRBJ1-5 | TRBV4-2 | CASSQEAQSNQPQHF
14 | TRBJ1-1 | TRBV4-3 | CASSQDTFRGGAFF
18 | TRBJ2-7 | TRBV5-5 | CASSLFSFDRGHTYEQYF
17 | TRBJ2-3 | TRBV20-1 | CSARGMLPAGVTDTQYF
16 | TRBJ2-6 | TRBV2 | CASTSVRGHGANVLTF
17 | TRBJ1-3 | TRBV20-1 | CSARDSRPTGSGNTIYF
12 | TRBJ1-2 | TRBV20-1 | CSAAKGILGYTF
15 | TRBJ2-3 | TRBV7-2 | CASSSTGGDTDTQYF
15 | TRBJ2-5 | TRBV7-2 | CASSFDGTIRETQYF
14 | TRBJ2-7 | TRBV29-1 | CSVESGRGVYEQYF
15 | TRBJ2-1 | TRBV4-1 | CASSPGGRAYNEQFF
15 | TRBJ1-2 | TRBV7-9 | CASSLSGAANYGYTF
15 | TRBJ2-3 | TRBV20-1 | CSASQLAGNTDTQYF
15 | TRBJ1-3 | TRBV4-2 | CASSQDRSTGNTIYF
14 | TRBJ2-5 | TRBV5-1 | CASSPQTSGETQYF
15 | TRBJ2-1 | TRBV10-3 | CAIRGLAGSYNEQFF
12 | TRBJ2-1 | TRBV3-1 | CASSQDQGRQFF
13 | TRBJ2-7 | TRBV20-1 | CSAENRDSYEQYF
14 | TRBJ2-5 | TRBV18 | CASTETGGRETQYF
15 | TRBJ2-7 | TRBV29-1 | CSVEDGQGIRGEQYF
14 | TRBJ2-5 | TRBV11-2 | CASSLFQGQETQYF
13 | TRBJ2-7 | TRBV20-1 | CSALGQGYGKQYF
16 | TRBJ2-2 | TRBV10-3 | CAISESPGQTTGELFF
14 | TRBJ2-7 | TRBV7-2 | CASRGLGSSYEQYF
14 | TRBJ1-6 | TRBV18 | CASSPSGGGSPLHF